The clone carrying this T cell receptor beta chain occurred once. Its matching antigen is unknown. Amplification used 60 V beta primers and 13 J beta primers. The data were produced by immunoSEQ multiplex PCR, yet TCRdb's version contains in-frame clones alone and is incomplete. The sample contains about 65,000 clones, more than 75% of which appear only once. The CDR3 sequence is 17 residues long. Trimming at V came to 2 bases and at J to 1 base, leaving 7 bases not matched to a gene. The germline CDR1 and CDR2 sequences are SGDLS and YYNGEE. Time point specified: after dendritic cell vaccination, including at tumor progression/relapse. Fresh-frozen tumor tissue and more than two years of survival data were available for all. The data belong to a study of glioma-infiltrating T cells after dendritic cell vaccination. General observations from the study: Few patients contributed both blood and tumor specimens.

This sample comprised blood, obtained after dendritic cell vaccination. The source of this sequence is a human donor with glioblastoma. The chain uses TRBV9 and TRBJ2-3; 10 bases line up with TRBD2. CDR3 in amino acids: CASSVYSGGSGTDTQYF. Here the CDR3 DNA reads TGTGCCAGCAGCGTGTATAGCGGGGGGTCCGGCACAGATACGCAGTATTTT.